In its sample, the clone carrying this TCR beta chain was seen a few times. A single record per CDR3 protein comes from TCRdb applying MiXCR to the 5' RACE reads. The sample carries 35,000 to 50,000 distinct CDR3 sequences, about 29% recorded once. Trimming took 0 bases from V and 9 from J, leaving 15 bases between them. The CDR3 runs to 15 residues. Germline V gene sequence: CDR1 MRHNA, CDR2 SNTAGT. This chain uses TRBV6-4 with TRBJ2-1, with D maybe TRBD1 (6 bases). The clonotype originates from a female donor with breast cancer. The sample comprised tumor-infiltrating memory CD4+ T cells sorted from the breast tumor. As to subset: memory CD4+ T cells, CD4+CD45RO+CD25-. This CDR3 is CASSDSGHVKGEQFF. The CDR3 region has the DNA TGTGCCAGCAGTGACTCGGGACACGTAAAGGGTGAGCAGTTCTTC.